This TCR beta chain was identified in a study of cytomegalovirus exposure and HLA in healthy donors. Broader study findings: About 87% or about 30% of the time was how often most TCR beta V segments were productive, according to an earlier analysis. Later on, a genetic analysis was performed. It linked a missense variant in DCLRE1C with V- and J-gene trimming of TCR beta.

The PCR made use of 60 Vbeta and 13 Jbeta primers. The method was immunoSEQ multiplex PCR; TCRdb's version includes in-frame clones alone and lacks a portion of them. The table lists 97,000 or so clones, around a tenth of them singletons. This clone was found a few times. Its antigen is unknown. Sequencing was performed on PBMCs. The sequence was obtained from a man aged 45-65 years in good health and CMV-seropositive.

CDR3 coding DNA: TGTGCCTGGAGTAGACAGCTTTCTGGAAACACCATATATTTT. It translates to CAWSRQLSGNTIYF. The rearrangement links TRBV30 to TRBJ1-3; D possibly corresponds to TRBD1 (5 bases). Between the trimmed V and J ends, which lost 2 bases and 1 base, there was a span of 9 bases. CDR1 is GTSNPN and CDR2 is SVGIG in the germline V gene (reference sequence). CDR3 length: 14 residues.